The 17 T cell receptor beta chains in this list originate from one sample, sequenced in a study of CD8 T cells in Susac syndrome. RNA was extracted with the RNeasy kit, and a quantity of about 0.45 to 1 ug was reverse transcribed using random hexamers. TCRdb recomputed calls from the immunoSEQ multiplex PCR reads with MiXCR, one row per CDR3 protein. The repertoire holds around 160,000 distinct CDR3 sequences, just under 95% seen once, with 0.11% to 0.15% in the top ten. The sequenced sample consisted of CD4+ T cells from PBMCs. The receptors come from a human donor in good health.

The genes are TRBV7-2 and TRBJ2-3, with no clear D. Trimming cost V 5 bases and J 5 bases, with 14 bases left between them. The CDR3 is 14 amino acids. Germline CDR1 reads SGHTA; CDR2 reads FQGNSA. This CDR3 is CASSLDPGVDTQYF. In DNA form, the CDR3 reads TGTGCCAGCAGCCTCGACCCAGGTGTAGATACGCAGTATTTT.

In DNA form, the CDR3 reads TGTGCCAGCAGACTGACAGGGGGTAGTTCACCCCTCCACTTT. It translates to CASRLTGGSSPLHF. V is TRBV12-3 or TRBV12-4 and J is TRBJ1-6, with 9 nucleotides matching TRBD1. Germline trimming cut 6 bases from V and 9 bases from J; bases unmatched to any gene: 6. The CDR3 length is 14 residues.

The chain recombines TRBV23-1 with TRBJ2-3, with D unresolved. TRBV23-1 is designated an ORF whose function remains uncertain. The CDR3 covers 13 residues. Trimming took 7 bases from V and 7 from J, leaving 15 bases between them. The CDR3 sequence is CASKYYLGHTQYF. CDR3 sequence (DNA): TGCGCCAGCAAATACTACCTCGGTCATACGCAGTATTTT.

The chain recombines TRBV9 with TRBJ2-1; 8 bases align to TRBD2. J gave up 8 bases and V 0 bases, and 7 bases lay outside the gene matches. CDR3 length: 15 amino acids. The germline CDR1 and CDR2 sequences are SGDLS and YYNGEE. The CDR3 DNA follows: TGTGCCAGCAGCGTAGTGCCTAGCGGGCTGGATGAGCAGTTCTTC. Its translation: CASSVVPSGLDEQFF.

This chain joins TRBV9 and TRBJ1-6; 9 nucleotides match TRBD1. Germline V gene data show CDR1 as SGDLS and CDR2 as YYNGEE. The V and J ends lost 2 bases and 7 bases, in that order; junction bases with no gene match: 7. CDR3 length: 16 residues. CDR3: CASSVRDRVSNSPLHF. The CDR3, as DNA: TGTGCCAGCAGCGTCCGGGACAGGGTCTCCAATTCACCCCTCCACTTT.

The chain employs TRBV9 and TRBJ2-3, with 10 bases lining up with TRBD2. From germline, CDR1 is SGDLS and CDR2 YYNGEE. V dropped 4 bases and J dropped 3; count of bases not matched to a gene: 11. CDR3 size: 17 residues. The CDR3 sequence: CASSPGRQRGGTDTQYF. The DNA for the CDR3 is TGTGCCAGCAGCCCGGGCCGGCAGCGGGGGGGAACAGATACGCAGTATTTT.

V usage is TRBV6-5 and J usage is TRBJ1-1, with TRBD1 as a possible D gene (5 bases). The germline CDR1 and CDR2 sequences are MNHEY and SVGAGI. V was clipped by 5 bases and J by 5 bases, with 15 bases between them. The CDR3 consists of 14 residues. The CDR3, as DNA: TGTGCCAGCAGTAAACGGGACGGGGGGACTGAAGCTTTCTTT. It specifies CASSKRDGGTEAFF.

The genes are TRBV2 and TRBJ2-2, with 10 bases lining up with TRBD2. The CDR3 contains 15 residues. In germline, CDR1 is SNHLY, CDR2 FYNNEI. V trimming: 4 bases; J trimming: 6 bases; junction bases outside the gene matches: 5. The CDR3, as DNA: TGTGCCAGCAGTGCTGAACTAGCGGGGTCCGGGGAGCTGTTTTTT. It translates to CASSAELAGSGELFF.

J is TRBJ1-2 and V is TRBV4-2; D perhaps matches TRBD1 (5 bases). Germline CDR1 LGHNA, CDR2 YNFKEQ. V lost 3 bases, J lost 4 bases, and 18 bases lay in between. The CDR3 totals 16 residues. CDR3 amino acids: CASSHQNRDAGYGYTF. The CDR3 coding sequence is TGTGCCAGCAGCCACCAAAACCGGGACGCCGGCTATGGCTACACCTTC.

The genes are TRBV15 and TRBJ1-1; D ambiguous. This CDR3 has 13 amino acids. Germline lookup yields CDR1 LNHNV and CDR2 YYDKDF (reference sequence). Trimming cost V 4 bases and J 0 bases, with 6 bases left between them. CDR3 protein: CATSKEMNTEAFF. For the CDR3, the DNA is TGTGCCACCAGCAAAGAGATGAACACTGAAGCTTTCTTT.

The V call is TRBV5-8, the J call TRBJ1-5; D might be TRBD1 (5 bases). The CDR3 runs to 14 residues. The germline V gene has CDR1 SGHTS and CDR2 YDEGEE. Trimming left V 0 bases short and J 7 bases short, with 11 bases between. CDR3 sequence reads: CASSLGAGLQPQHF. The CDR3 DNA is TGTGCCAGCAGCTTGGGGGCAGGGTTACAGCCCCAGCATTTT. Full variable domain (missing parts from reference TRBV5-8 and TRBJ1-5): EAGVTQSPTHLIKTRGQQATLRCSPISGHTSVYWYQQALGLGLQFLLWYDEGEERNRGNFPPRFSGRQFPNYSSELNVNALELEDSALYLCASSLGAGLQPQHFGDGTRLSIL.

J is TRBJ1-5 and V is TRBV20-1, with 9 positions matching TRBD1. CDR3 size: 14 residues. Unmatched junction bases numbered 1, after V lost 0 bases and J lost 4 bases. From germline, CDR1 is DFQATT and CDR2 SNEGSKA (reference sequence). The CDR3 DNA reads as TGCAGTGCTAGAGAAGGACAGGGGAATCAGCCCCAGCATTTT. Its translation is CSAREGQGNQPQHF.

This chain connects TRBV6-5 to TRBJ1-5, with D possibly being TRBD1 (5 bases). V shed 4 bases and J shed 4 bases, with 11 bases lying between them. This CDR3 has 14 residues. The germline gives CDR1 MNHEY, CDR2 SVGAGI. CDR3 DNA: TGTGCCAGCAGTTCGGGGGGTGGGAATCAGCCCCAGCATTTT. Its protein product is CASSSGGGNQPQHF.

V and J are TRBV30 and TRBJ2-1; 7 bases fit TRBD1. CDR1 is GTSNPN, CDR2 SVGIG, per germline (reference sequence). The CDR3 has 13 residues. Trimming cost V 6 bases and J 2 bases; bases outside gene matches: 4. The CDR3 reads CACHRGAYNEQFF. For the CDR3, the DNA is TGTGCCTGTCACAGGGGCGCCTACAATGAGCAGTTCTTC.

V usage is TRBV6-1 and J usage is TRBJ2-5, with D uncertain. This CDR3 contains 15 residues. In germline, CDR1 is MNHNS, CDR2 SASEGT. Between the trimmed V and J ends, which lost 4 bases and 4 bases, there was a span of 16 bases. The CDR3 region is CASSGGTRPGETQYF. The CDR3 DNA follows: TGTGCCAGCAGTGGCGGAACTCGACCGGGAGAGACCCAGTACTTC.

The chain uses TRBV9 and TRBJ2-1, with 8 bases aligning to TRBD2. The germline gives CDR1 SGDLS, CDR2 YYNGEE. With V trimmed by 0 bases and J by 7 bases, 12 bases remained unmatched. The CDR3 sequence is 17 residues long. CDR3 residues: CASSVATGGRGRNEQFF. The CDR3 nucleotides read TGTGCCAGCAGCGTAGCTACGGGGGGGAGAGGCAGGAATGAGCAGTTCTTC.

The chain employs TRBV7-2 and TRBJ2-3, with D hard to call. The CDR3 extends over 14 amino acids. CDR1 SGHTA and CDR2 FQGNSA come from the germline V gene. V shed 2 bases and J shed 2 bases, with 8 bases lying between them. The CDR3 DNA sequence: TGTGCCAGCAGCTTAAGCAGGACCACAGATACGCAGTATTTT. It translates to CASSLSRTTDTQYF.